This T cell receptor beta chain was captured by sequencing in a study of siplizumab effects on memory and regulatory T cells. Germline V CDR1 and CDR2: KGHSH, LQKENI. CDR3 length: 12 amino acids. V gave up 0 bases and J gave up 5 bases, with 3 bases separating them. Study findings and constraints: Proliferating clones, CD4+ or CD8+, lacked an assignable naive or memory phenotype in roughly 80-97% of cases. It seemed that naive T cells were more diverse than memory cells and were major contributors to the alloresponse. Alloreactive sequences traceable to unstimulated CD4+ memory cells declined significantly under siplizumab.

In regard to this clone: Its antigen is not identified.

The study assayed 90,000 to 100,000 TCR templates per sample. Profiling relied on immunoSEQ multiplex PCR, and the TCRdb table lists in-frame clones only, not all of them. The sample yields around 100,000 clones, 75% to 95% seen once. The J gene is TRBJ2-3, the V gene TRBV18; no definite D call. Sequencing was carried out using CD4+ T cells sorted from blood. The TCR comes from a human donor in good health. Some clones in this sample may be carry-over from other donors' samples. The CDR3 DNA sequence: TGTGCCAGCTCACCACCTGTAGATACGCAGTATTTT. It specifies CASSPPVDTQYF.